The 26 T cell receptor beta chains given below trace back to one sample, sequenced in a study of blood T cell repertoires in COVID-19. Sequenced by immunoSEQ multiplex PCR; TCRdb stores in-frame clones only, minus some. The sample lists 150,000 or so clones; around 85% were seen once. The sequenced sample was peripheral blood. These receptors originate from a woman older than 75 with acute or convalescent COVID-19.

The genes are TRBV6-7 and TRBJ2-3, with 11 positions matching TRBD2. TRBV6-7 is placed among ORFs of uncertain function. The CDR3 covers 20 residues. Trimming at V came to 5 bases and at J to 2 bases, leaving 18 bases not matched to a gene. CDR3 in amino acids: CASSLLAGEPYEPLTDTQYF. The CDR3 coding sequence is TGTGCCAGCAGTCTACTAGCGGGGGAACCTTACGAACCTCTCACAGATACGCAGTATTTT.

This chain links TRBV5-4 with TRBJ2-7; the match to TRBD1 covers 8 bases. The trim removed 3 bases at V and 0 bases at J, leaving 5 bases unmatched. The CDR3 has 15 residues. Germline-derived CDR1 and CDR2 are SGHNT and YYREEE (reference sequence). CDR3: CASSWTGTLSYEQYF. In nucleotides, the CDR3 is TGTGCCAGCAGCTGGACAGGGACCCTCTCCTACGAGCAGTACTTC.

The rearrangement joins TRBV19 to TRBJ1-1; the D gene is possibly TRBD1 (5 bases). The germline gives CDR1 LNHDA, CDR2 SQIVND (reference sequence). The ends were cut back, 6 bases at V and 4 bases at J, with 12 bases in the middle. The CDR3 is made up of 13 amino acids. CDR3 amino acids: CASRVGGFTEAFF. The CDR3 region has the DNA TGTGCCAGTAGGGTGGGGGGGTTCACTGAAGCTTTCTTT. The whole variable domain, remainder taken from reference TRBV19 and TRBJ1-1, is DGGITQSPKYLFRKEGQNVTLSCEQNLNHDAMYWYRQDPGQGLRLIYYSQIVNDFQKGDIAEGYSVSREKKESFPLTVTSAQKNPTAFYLCASRVGGFTEAFFGQGTRLTVV.

The chain couples TRBV12-3 or TRBV12-4 to TRBJ2-7, with D maybe TRBD2 (6 bases). The V end lost 6 bases, the J end lost 1 base, and 10 bases lay between the germline ends. The CDR3 has 13 residues. CDR3: CASRDGTSYEQYF. CDR3 coding DNA: TGTGCCAGCAGAGACGGGACTTCCTACGAGCAGTACTTC.

The chain uses TRBV3-1 (or the pseudogene TRBV3-2) and TRBJ1-2, with 7 positions matching TRBD1. The CDR3 totals 14 residues. Germline loops: CDR1 LGHDT, CDR2 YNNKEL (reference sequence). V shed 4 bases, J shed 4 bases, and the junction held 6 bases outside the gene matches. The DNA for the CDR3 is TGTGCCAGCAGCCTACTGGACAGGAGCTATGGCTACACCTTC. Protein: CASSLLDRSYGYTF.

The rearrangement links TRBV19 to TRBJ1-2; TRBD1 matches at 11 bases. The CDR3 extends over 12 amino acids. CDR1 is LNHDA and CDR2 is SQIVND in the germline V gene (reference sequence). After removal of 8 bases from V and 6 bases from J, the junction contained 2 bases not matched to a gene. The CDR3 DNA is TGTGCCAGTCGGACAGGGGGCGATGGCTACACCTTC. This translates into CASRTGGDGYTF.

The chain links TRBV24-1 to TRBJ2-4; the D gene is possibly TRBD1 (6 bases). V was clipped by 3 bases and J by 6 bases, with 14 bases between them. This CDR3 comprises 15 residues. CDR1 and CDR2 from the germline V gene are KGHDR and SFDVKD. The DNA for the CDR3 is TGTGCCACCAGTGATGGCCGGGCCAGGGGAAACATTCAGTACTTC. Protein sequence: CATSDGRARGNIQYF.

The chain joins TRBV5-1 to TRBJ2-4, with TRBD1 matching over 7 bases. The trim removed 0 bases at V and 15 bases at J, leaving 9 bases unmatched. The CDR3 loop spans 13 amino acids. Per germline, CDR1 SGHRS and CDR2 YFSETQ. CDR3 amino acids: CASSLALGGPPYF. The DNA for the CDR3 is TGCGCCAGCAGCTTGGCCTTAGGGGGCCCTCCGTACTTC.

This clone was counted only a few times. The chain is built from TRBV12-5 and TRBJ2-1, with 9 positions matching TRBD1. V shed 2 bases and J 5 bases; nucleotides not matched to a gene: 4. The germline V gene has CDR1 LGHNT and CDR2 FRNRAP. The length of the CDR3 is 15 residues. DNA of the CDR3: TGTGCTAGTGGTTTGTACGGACAGGGGAACAATGAGCAGTTCTTC. This sequence encodes CASGLYGQGNNEQFF. Drawing the rest from reference TRBV12-5 and TRBJ2-1, the complete variable domain is DARVTQTPRHKVTEMGQEVTMRCQPILGHNTVFWYRQTMMQGLELLAYFRNRAPLDDSGMPKDRFSAEMPDATLATLKIQPSEPRDSAVYFCASGLYGQGNNEQFFGPGTRLTVL.

J is TRBJ2-7 and V is TRBV24-1; 8 bases align to TRBD1. V lost 5 bases, J lost 5 bases, and 13 bases stayed unmatched. CDR1 and CDR2 from the germline V gene are KGHDR and SFDVKD. The CDR3 sequence is 16 residues long. This CDR3 is CATSVEAETGVHEQYF. The CDR3 DNA is TGTGCCACCAGTGTAGAGGCGGAGACAGGGGTTCACGAGCAGTACTTC.

The chain recombines TRBV2 with TRBJ2-1; possible D gene TRBD1, 5 bases. The CDR3 is made up of 16 amino acids. The germline gives CDR1 SNHLY, CDR2 FYNNEI. V shed 2 bases and J shed 2 bases, with 13 bases lying between them. CDR3 nucleotide sequence: TGTGCCAGCAGTGAATCGGGCAGGGTGGCCTACAATGAGCAGTTCTTC. The encoded protein is CASSESGRVAYNEQFF.

The V gene is TRBV7-2, the J gene TRBJ1-2; 11 positions agree with TRBD1. V lost 4 bases to trimming and J lost 7 bases; unmatched junction nucleotides: 14. This CDR3 region has 17 residues. The germline V gene encodes CDR1 SGHTA and CDR2 FQGNSA. In nucleotides, the CDR3 is TGTGCCAGCAGCTCTTCCCCCTTCGGGGGACAGGGGGGTGGCTACACCTTC. This codes for CASSSSPFGGQGGGYTF.

The rearrangement uses TRBV18 and TRBJ1-3; D gene unclear. This CDR3 is built from 11 residues. Trimming removed 6 bases from V and 2 bases from J, with 2 bases in between. Per germline, CDR1 KGHSH and CDR2 LQKENI. As DNA, the CDR3 is TGTGCCAGCTCTACTGGAAACACCATATATTTT. Translated, it gives CASSTGNTIYF.

The chain employs TRBV7-9 and TRBJ1-5; 7 positions agree with TRBD1. The germline CDR1 and CDR2 sequences are SEHNR and FQNEAQ (reference sequence). The V gene end was trimmed by 4 bases and the J gene end by 2 bases; junction bases not matched to a gene: 2. This CDR3 region has 14 residues. CDR3 sequence: CASSSTGGNQPQHF. The CDR3 DNA sequence: TGTGCCAGCAGCTCTACAGGGGGCAATCAGCCCCAGCATTTT.

The chain employs TRBV30 and TRBJ2-1; tentative D call: TRBD2 (7 bases). The CDR3 is 14 amino acids. The ends were cut back, 0 bases at V and 9 bases at J, with 15 bases in the middle. Germline V gene lookup returns CDR1 GTSNPN and CDR2 SVGIG (reference sequence). The DNA for the CDR3 is TGTGCCTGGAGTGTAGGGGGGGGTCGCGGTGAGCAGTTCTTC. It codes for CAWSVGGGRGEQFF.

The chain combines TRBV6-5 with TRBJ1-6, with D tentatively TRBD1 (5 bases). CDR3 length: 13 residues. With 6 bases removed from V and 10 bases from J, the gap between germline ends came to 13 bases. Germline CDR1 and CDR2: MNHEY and SVGAGI. CDR3 amino acids: CASSARRGSPLHF. Here the CDR3 DNA reads TGTGCCAGCAGCGCACGGCGGGGGTCACCCCTCCACTTT.

This chain joins TRBV7-8 and TRBJ1-2; the D gene is possibly TRBD1 (5 bases). CDR1 is SGHVS and CDR2 is FQNEAQ in the germline V gene. The CDR3 length is 14 residues. V was trimmed by 1 base and J by 5 bases, leaving 11 bases between them. The CDR3, as DNA: TGTGCCAGCAGCTTAGGCGCCGGGGGTTATGGCTACACCTTC. Translation gives CASSLGAGGYGYTF.

This clone came up once. V usage is TRBV7-2 and J usage is TRBJ2-7, with 10 positions matching TRBD1. Germline trimming cut 5 bases from V and 3 bases from J; bases unmatched to any gene: 4. The germline gives CDR1 SGHTA, CDR2 FQGNSA. The CDR3 loop spans 14 amino acids. The DNA for the CDR3 is TGTGCCAGCAGCCCCGGGACAGGGGACTACGAGCAGTACTTC. Translated: CASSPGTGDYEQYF.

The chain is built from TRBV30 and TRBJ1-5; D might be TRBD1 (5 bases). Germline V CDR1 and CDR2: GTSNPN, SVGIG (reference sequence). Deletions cut 1 base from V and 1 base from J, with 5 bases between. The CDR3 runs to 13 residues. In nucleotides, the CDR3 is TGTGCCTGGAGTGCAGGGAGCAATCAGCCCCAGCATTTT. Protein: CAWSAGSNQPQHF.

This clone showed up just once. The gene calls are TRBV25-1 and TRBJ2-3; the match to TRBD1 covers 8 bases. The germline gives CDR1 MGHDK, CDR2 SYGVNS. V lost 6 bases and J lost 2; bases outside the gene matches: 4. The CDR3 is 14 amino acids. CDR3 DNA: TGTGCCAGCAGGGCAGGGGGCAACACAGATACGCAGTATTTT. It translates to CASRAGGNTDTQYF.

CDR3 DNA: TGTGCCAGCAACCTTTTGGGGGGGACGTTCTCCTACGAGCAGTACTTC. Translated: CASNLLGGTFSYEQYF. The chain has TRBV11-3 and TRBJ2-7; 7 bases match TRBD2. Germline V gene data show CDR1 as SGHNT and CDR2 as YENEEA. V lost 7 bases, J lost 0 bases, and 12 bases stayed unmatched. This CDR3 comprises 16 residues.

The chain joins TRBV29-1 to TRBJ1-5; weak D call: TRBD1 (6 bases). V lost 4 bases, J lost 7 bases, and 14 bases lay in between. The CDR3 spans 13 residues. The germline V gene encodes CDR1 SQVTM and CDR2 ANQGSEA. The CDR3 sequence is CSVGDTTGQPQHF. The DNA of the CDR3 is TGCAGCGTTGGGGACACTACGGGGCAGCCCCAGCATTTT.

The V gene is TRBV5-8, the J gene TRBJ1-5; 10 nucleotides match TRBD1. The CDR3 is made up of 13 amino acids. Germline values: CDR1 SGHTS, CDR2 YDEGEE. V gave up 9 bases and J gave up 3 bases; unmatched junction bases: 3. As DNA, the CDR3 is TGTGCCACTGACAGGGGGCCCAATCAGCCCCAGCATTTT. The encoded protein is CATDRGPNQPQHF.

This chain links TRBV9 with TRBJ2-5, with 8 nucleotides matching TRBD1. V trimming: 4 bases; J trimming: 2 bases; junction bases outside the gene matches: 4. Germline assignment: CDR1 SGDLS and CDR2 YYNGEE. The CDR3 contains 14 residues. CDR3 in amino acids: CASSTGQGQETQYF. The CDR3 coding sequence is TGTGCCAGCAGCACTGGACAGGGACAAGAGACCCAGTACTTC.

V gene TRBV7-2 combines with J gene TRBJ2-1, with 8 bases aligning to TRBD2. The CDR3 length is 17 residues. Per the germline V gene, CDR1 is SGHTA and CDR2 is FQGNSA. V lost 1 base and J lost 8; bases outside the gene matches: 13. CDR3 sequence reads: CASSLGRGGPLYDEQFF. CDR3 bases: TGTGCCAGCAGCTTAGGTCGGGGGGGACCTCTTTACGATGAGCAGTTCTTC.

The gene calls are TRBV4-1 and TRBJ2-2, with D possibly matching TRBD1 (6 bases). The CDR3 spans 16 residues. V lost 0 bases and J 4 bases, leaving 12 bases between the germline ends. CDR1 and CDR2 from the germline V gene are MGHRA and YSYEKL. The CDR3 DNA sequence: TGCGCCAGCAGCCAAGATCTTACAGGGCCCACCGGGGAGCTGTTTTTT. It codes for CASSQDLTGPTGELFF.